Listed below are T cell receptor beta chains from one sample, sequenced in a study of T cells in localized non-small cell lung cancer. This table comes from immunoSEQ multiplex PCR, and its TCRdb copy is limited to in-frame clones, with some not included. This sample has over 30,000 clones, with approximately 88% found just once. This specimen was peripheral blood, taken before any cancer treatment. Receptors originate from a woman between 40 and 69 years old with stage I lung adenocarcinoma. Both conserved end residues are part of each CDR3. The order of the fields is CDR3 length, clone size, V gene, J gene, D gene, CDR3 protein, CDR3 DNA. D genes are given only for firm matches. Clone size, where shown, is once, few, many, or a class for clones that have expanded.

15	NA	TRBV11-3	TRBJ2-1	TRBD2	CASSLGLAGYNEQFF	TGTGCCAGCAGCTTAGGACTAGCGGGCTACAATGAGCAGTTCTTC
11	NA	TRBV30	TRBJ2-7	NA	CAWSRPERQYF	TGTGCCTGGAGTAGGCCAGAAAGGCAGTACTTC
16	NA	TRBV28	TRBJ1-4	NA	CASSLGRGGGSEKLFF	TGTGCCAGCAGTTTAGGGCGCGGGGGCGGTTCTGAAAAACTGTTTTTT
14	NA	TRBV2	TRBJ1-2	NA	CASSGGAGLYGYTF	TGTGCCAGCAGTGGGGGAGCAGGACTCTATGGCTACACCTTC
18	NA	TRBV23-1	TRBJ2-7	TRBD2	CATKTRRTSGSFNHEQYF	TGCGCCACCAAAACCCGGAGGACTAGCGGGAGCTTCAACCACGAGCAGTACTTC
16	NA	TRBV6-5	TRBJ2-5	NA	CASSYSGLGLQETQYF	TGTGCCAGCAGTTACTCGGGACTTGGCTTGCAAGAGACCCAGTACTTC
12	once	TRBV28	TRBJ2-2	NA	CASSFWAGELFF	TGTGCCAGCAGCTTCTGGGCCGGGGAGCTGTTTTTT
13	NA	TRBV2	TRBJ2-7	TRBD1	CASTVQGGHEQYF	TGTGCCAGCACGGTACAGGGGGGCCACGAGCAGTACTTC
13	NA	TRBV11-2	TRBJ2-7	NA	CASSSGGAGEQYF	TGTGCCAGCAGCTCCGGGGGCGCCGGCGAGCAGTACTTC
16	NA	TRBV5-1	TRBJ2-1	NA	CASSTKTGSGVNEQFF	TGCGCCAGCAGTACTAAAACAGGGTCGGGTGTCAATGAGCAGTTCTTC
15	NA	TRBV30	TRBJ1-6	NA	CAWIRRGSLNSPLHF	TGTGCCTGGATCCGAAGAGGCTCCCTTAATTCACCCCTCCACTTT
13	NA	TRBV29-1	TRBJ1-2	NA	CSGSGTQGGGYTF	TGCAGCGGATCAGGGACCCAAGGTGGGGGCTACACCTTC
15	NA	TRBV6-8	TRBJ2-5	NA	CASSFKTGRRETQYF	TGTGCCAGCAGTTTCAAGACAGGGAGGCGAGAGACCCAGTACTTC
15	NA	TRBV11-2	TRBJ2-7	TRBD1	CASSFGTVVSYEQYF	TGTGCCAGCAGCTTCGGGACAGTGGTTTCCTACGAGCAGTACTTC
15	NA	TRBV9	TRBJ2-2	TRBD1	CASSVLTGGPGELFF	TGTGCCAGCAGCGTCCTCACAGGGGGCCCCGGGGAGCTGTTTTTT
15	NA	TRBV28	TRBJ2-7	NA	CASSYPRTGFIEQYF	TGTGCCAGCAGCTACCCCCGGACGGGTTTTATCGAGCAGTACTTC
19	NA	TRBV19	TRBJ2-3	TRBD1	CASSIMVIGGTGATDTQYF	TGTGCCAGTAGTATAATGGTGATAGGGGGGACAGGGGCCACAGATACGCAGTATTTT
17	NA	TRBV4-1	TRBJ2-7	TRBD2	CASSPPSIGGKTYEQYF	TGCGCCAGCAGCCCCCCCTCGATCGGGGGGAAGACCTACGAGCAGTACTTC
14	NA	TRBV2	TRBJ2-2	TRBD2	CASSGLAGTGELFF	TGTGCCAGCAGTGGTCTAGCGGGAACCGGGGAGCTGTTTTTT
15	NA	TRBV19	TRBJ2-6	NA	CGSGVTLSGANVLTF	TGTGGTTCAGGCGTCACTCTTTCTGGGGCCAACGTCCTGACTTTC
15	NA	TRBV27	TRBJ2-5	TRBD2	CASSLASGSWETQYF	TGTGCCAGCAGTTTGGCTAGCGGGAGTTGGGAGACCCAGTACTTC
14	NA	TRBV10-3	TRBJ1-1	NA	CAIGKGGMNTEAFF	TGTGCCATCGGAAAGGGGGGTATGAACACTGAAGCTTTCTTT
15	NA	TRBV19	TRBJ1-5	NA	CASSISPTGDQPQHF	TGTGCCAGTAGTATATCCCCAACGGGCGATCAGCCCCAGCATTTT
14	NA	TRBV7-9	TRBJ2-1	TRBD1	CASSPWTGENEQFF	TGTGCCAGCAGCCCTTGGACAGGGGAAAATGAGCAGTTCTTC
15	NA	TRBV30	TRBJ2-6	NA	CAWSVASSGANVLTF	TGTGCCTGGAGTGTGGCAAGCTCTGGGGCCAACGTCCTGACTTTC
11	NA	TRBV30	TRBJ2-3	NA	CAWSDLWLQYF	TGTGCCTGGAGCGACCTATGGTTGCAGTATTTT
10	NA	TRBV29-1	TRBJ1-1	NA	CSVPGWGAFF	TGCAGCGTTCCAGGGTGGGGAGCTTTCTTT
12	NA	TRBV28	TRBJ2-1	NA	CASSFLANEQFF	TGTGCCAGCAGTTTTCTAGCGAATGAGCAGTTCTTC
15	NA	TRBV5-1	TRBJ2-7	NA	CASSSVVGLAYEQYF	TGCGCCAGCAGCTCGGTAGTAGGACTGGCCTACGAGCAGTACTTC
17	NA	TRBV7-6	TRBJ1-2	NA	CASSLSPAGQPDYGYTF	TGTGCCAGCAGCTTATCGCCCGCTGGGCAGCCCGACTATGGCTACACCTTC
14	NA	TRBV5-4	TRBJ1-2	NA	CASSLGGTNYGYTF	TGTGCCAGCAGCTTAGGGGGGACCAACTATGGCTACACCTTC
15	NA	TRBV4-1	TRBJ1-2	TRBD1	CASSTWEGAGYGYTF	TGCGCCAGCAGCACCTGGGAGGGGGCCGGTTATGGCTACACCTTC
17	NA	TRBV18	TRBJ2-3	NA	CASSSSLSRGRTDTQYF	TGTGCCAGCTCATCCTCTCTGTCGCGGGGTCGCACAGATACGCAGTATTTT
15	NA	TRBV5-1	TRBJ2-1	TRBD1	CASSWTGTAQNEQFF	TGCGCCAGCAGCTGGACCGGGACAGCCCAGAATGAGCAGTTCTTC
15	once	TRBV5-1	TRBJ1-1	NA	CASSLVGGSNTEAFF	TGCGCCAGCAGCTTGGTCGGGGGCTCGAACACTGAAGCTTTCTTT
13	NA	TRBV7-6	TRBJ2-7	NA	CASNSDREGEQYF	TGTGCCAGCAACTCGGACAGGGAGGGTGAGCAGTACTTC
13	once	TRBV6-4	TRBJ1-2	TRBD1	CASSEQGAEGYTF	TGTGCCAGCAGCGAACAGGGGGCGGAAGGCTACACCTTC
15	NA	TRBV25-1	TRBJ1-3	TRBD1	CASSEPGQGRNTIYF	TGTGCCAGCAGTGAGCCGGGACAGGGAAGAAACACCATATATTTT
13	NA	TRBV28	TRBJ2-7	TRBD1	CASSLRQGYEQYF	TGTGCCAGCAGTTTAAGACAGGGCTACGAGCAGTACTTC
13	once	TRBV29-1	TRBJ1-2	TRBD1	CSVAQGQTYGYTF	TGCAGCGTGGCACAGGGGCAAACTTATGGCTACACCTTC
10	NA	TRBV28	TRBJ2-5	NA	CASRGETQYF	TGTGCCAGCAGGGGGGAGACCCAGTACTTC
12	NA	TRBV27	TRBJ1-1	TRBD1	CASSSTGAEAFF	TGTGCCAGCAGCTCTACAGGGGCTGAAGCTTTCTTT
14	NA	TRBV7-2	TRBJ2-7	NA	CASSLRQDSYEQYF	TGTGCCAGCAGCTTAAGACAGGATTCCTACGAGCAGTACTTC